This is a list of T cell receptor beta chains from one sample in a study of blood T cell repertoires in COVID-19. Clones were read by immunoSEQ multiplex PCR, and TCRdb kept only the in-frame ones, dropping some. Of about 180,000 clones in the sample, about 84% were seen once. The sample was PBMCs or T cells enriched from blood (not recorded which). The source of these receptors is a woman aged 25 to 39 who had recovered from COVID-19. CDR3s include the opening cysteine and the closing phenylalanine or tryptophan. A D gene is named only where the DNA matches it firmly. Size values are once, few and many counts, or a class for expanded clones, and some rows have none.

V gene: TRBV29-1
clone size: NA
J gene: TRBJ2-1
D gene: TRBD2
CDR3 protein: CSVIEPAGGYNEQFF
CDR3 DNA: TGCAGCGTTATAGAACCAGCGGGAGGCTACAATGAGCAGTTCTTC

V gene: TRBV19
clone size: few
J gene: TRBJ1-1
D gene: NA
CDR3 protein: CASSILALQGNTEAFF
CDR3 DNA: TGTGCCAGTAGTATCCTGGCGCTACAGGGGAACACTGAAGCTTTCTTT

V gene: TRBV4-1
clone size: NA
J gene: TRBJ2-7
D gene: TRBD1
CDR3 protein: CASSQDPDRSSYEQYF
CDR3 DNA: TGCGCCAGCAGCCAAGATCCGGACAGGAGTAGCTACGAGCAGTACTTC

V gene: TRBV28
clone size: NA
J gene: TRBJ1-3
D gene: NA
CDR3 protein: CASVGQRRFSGNTIYF
CDR3 DNA: TGTGCCAGCGTGGGACAAAGACGGTTCTCTGGAAACACCATATATTTT

V gene: TRBV18
clone size: NA
J gene: TRBJ2-2
D gene: TRBD1
CDR3 protein: CASSPTPQGQVNTGELFF
CDR3 DNA: TGTGCCAGCTCACCGACCCCCCAGGGACAGGTCAACACCGGGGAGCTGTTTTTT

V gene: TRBV5-8
clone size: NA
J gene: TRBJ2-5
D gene: TRBD1
CDR3 protein: CASSQQGQGWETQYF
CDR3 DNA: TGTGCCAGCAGCCAGCAGGGACAGGGGTGGGAGACCCAGTACTTC

V gene: TRBV6-5
clone size: NA
J gene: TRBJ1-1
D gene: NA
CDR3 protein: CASSYSDRPNTEAFF
CDR3 DNA: TGTGCCAGCAGTTACTCGGACAGACCGAACACTGAAGCTTTCTTT

V gene: TRBV7-9
clone size: NA
J gene: TRBJ2-1
D gene: TRBD1
CDR3 protein: CASSFDRAAYNEQFF
CDR3 DNA: TGTGCCAGCAGCTTCGACAGGGCGGCCTACAATGAGCAGTTCTTC

V gene: TRBV6-5
clone size: NA
J gene: TRBJ1-1
D gene: NA
CDR3 protein: CASSLAGETEAFF
CDR3 DNA: TGTGCCAGCAGTCTTGCCGGGGAAACTGAAGCTTTCTTT

V gene: TRBV7-3
clone size: once
J gene: TRBJ2-1
D gene: TRBD2
CDR3 protein: CASSLVAGGPYNEQFF
CDR3 DNA: TGTGCCAGCAGCTTAGTAGCGGGAGGGCCGTACAATGAGCAGTTCTTC

V gene: TRBV19
clone size: NA
J gene: TRBJ2-5
D gene: NA
CDR3 protein: CASSTGRRETQYF
CDR3 DNA: TGTGCCAGTAGTACAGGGAGGAGAGAGACCCAGTACTTC

V gene: TRBV5-4
clone size: once
J gene: TRBJ1-1
D gene: NA
CDR3 protein: CASSLWGRGSTEAFF
CDR3 DNA: TGTGCCAGCAGCTTGTGGGGGAGGGGGAGTACTGAAGCTTTCTTT

V gene: TRBV5-1
clone size: NA
J gene: TRBJ2-1
D gene: NA
CDR3 protein: CASSREVRSDNEQFF
CDR3 DNA: TGCGCCAGCAGCCGGGAAGTACGGTCAGACAATGAGCAGTTCTTC

V gene: TRBV7-6
clone size: NA
J gene: TRBJ2-3
D gene: NA
CDR3 protein: CASSLEAHSRTDTQYF
CDR3 DNA: TGTGCCAGCAGCTTAGAAGCCCACAGCCGCACAGATACGCAGTATTTT

V gene: TRBV5-5
clone size: NA
J gene: TRBJ2-1
D gene: TRBD1
CDR3 protein: CASSLGQGVDNEQFF
CDR3 DNA: TGTGCCAGCAGCCTCGGACAGGGCGTCGACAATGAGCAGTTCTTC

V gene: TRBV15
clone size: NA
J gene: TRBJ2-2
D gene: NA
CDR3 protein: CATSIRQQNTGELFF
CDR3 DNA: TGTGCCACCAGCATAAGACAACAGAACACCGGGGAGCTGTTTTTT

V gene: TRBV7-3
clone size: NA
J gene: TRBJ2-5
D gene: TRBD2
CDR3 protein: CASSLTGRAVGETQYF
CDR3 DNA: TGTGCCAGCAGCTTGACCGGGAGGGCCGTAGGGGAGACCCAGTACTTC

V gene: TRBV7-9
clone size: many
J gene: TRBJ2-1
D gene: NA
CDR3 protein: CASSLNVRDKNEQFF
CDR3 DNA: TGTGCCAGCAGCTTAAATGTCCGGGACAAGAATGAGCAGTTCTTC

V gene: TRBV11-2
clone size: NA
J gene: TRBJ2-7
D gene: TRBD2
CDR3 protein: CASSFSGKTYEQYF
CDR3 DNA: TGTGCCAGCAGCTTTAGCGGGAAGACCTACGAGCAGTACTTC

V gene: TRBV19
clone size: NA
J gene: TRBJ2-1
D gene: NA
CDR3 protein: CASSVRDSYNEQFF
CDR3 DNA: TGTGCCAGTAGTGTGCGGGACTCCTACAATGAGCAGTTCTTC

V gene: TRBV28
clone size: NA
J gene: TRBJ1-2
D gene: NA
CDR3 protein: CASSHLAETDYGYTF
CDR3 DNA: TGTGCCAGCAGTCACCTCGCCGAGACAGACTATGGCTACACCTTC

V gene: TRBV11-3
clone size: few
J gene: TRBJ2-1
D gene: NA
CDR3 protein: CASSLGARWPFDEQFF
CDR3 DNA: TGTGCCAGCAGCTTAGGGGCTCGGTGGCCTTTTGATGAGCAGTTCTTC

V gene: TRBV3-1/TRBV3-2
clone size: once
J gene: TRBJ1-1
D gene: NA
CDR3 protein: CASSQDGTPGPEAFF
CDR3 DNA: TGTGCCAGCAGCCAAGATGGGACACCGGGGCCTGAAGCTTTCTTT

V gene: TRBV5-1
clone size: NA
J gene: TRBJ1-1
D gene: TRBD1
CDR3 protein: CASSPTGALNTEAFF
CDR3 DNA: TGCGCCAGCAGCCCGACAGGGGCCTTGAACACTGAAGCTTTCTTT

V gene: TRBV9
clone size: NA
J gene: TRBJ2-3
D gene: TRBD2
CDR3 protein: CASSVASGSPDTQYF
CDR3 DNA: TGTGCCAGCAGCGTAGCCAGCGGGAGCCCAGATACGCAGTATTTT

V gene: TRBV12-3/TRBV12-4
clone size: NA
J gene: TRBJ1-2
D gene: NA
CDR3 protein: CASSPGYNYGYTF
CDR3 DNA: TGTGCCAGCAGCCCCGGTTACAACTATGGCTACACCTTC

V gene: TRBV28
clone size: once
J gene: TRBJ1-5
D gene: NA
CDR3 protein: CASSAGGPQHF
CDR3 DNA: TGTGCCAGCAGTGCTGGAGGGCCCCAGCATTTT

V gene: TRBV28
clone size: NA
J gene: TRBJ2-5
D gene: NA
CDR3 protein: CASSRTVATQLYF
CDR3 DNA: TGTGCCAGCAGTCGCACAGTTGCCACCCAGTTGTACTTC

V gene: TRBV19
clone size: NA
J gene: TRBJ2-7
D gene: NA
CDR3 protein: CASSISGQDSYEQYF
CDR3 DNA: TGTGCCAGTAGTATAAGCGGGCAGGATTCCTACGAGCAGTACTTC

V gene: TRBV2
clone size: NA
J gene: TRBJ1-4
D gene: NA
CDR3 protein: CASSEDRGEKLFF
CDR3 DNA: TGTGCCAGCAGTGAGGACAGAGGGGAAAAACTGTTTTTT

V gene: TRBV15
clone size: once
J gene: TRBJ2-3
D gene: NA
CDR3 protein: CATSNRDSFTDTQYF
CDR3 DNA: TGTGCCACCAGCAACCGGGACTCTTTCACAGATACGCAGTATTTT

V gene: TRBV18
clone size: NA
J gene: TRBJ2-7
D gene: NA
CDR3 protein: CASSPGHYEQYF
CDR3 DNA: TGTGCCAGCTCACCAGGCCACTACGAGCAGTACTTC

V gene: TRBV5-8
clone size: NA
J gene: TRBJ2-5
D gene: TRBD2
CDR3 protein: CASSSLAGAKTQYF
CDR3 DNA: TGTGCCAGCAGCTCATTAGCGGGAGCGAAGACCCAGTACTTC

V gene: TRBV20-1
clone size: once
J gene: TRBJ1-5
D gene: TRBD1
CDR3 protein: CSASDRVGQPQHF
CDR3 DNA: TGCAGTGCTAGTGACAGGGTAGGTCAGCCCCAGCATTTT

V gene: TRBV5-1
clone size: NA
J gene: TRBJ2-1
D gene: TRBD1
CDR3 protein: CASSGGQGRYNEQFF
CDR3 DNA: TGCGCCAGCAGTGGGGGACAGGGGCGCTACAATGAGCAGTTCTTC

V gene: TRBV2
clone size: NA
J gene: TRBJ2-7
D gene: TRBD1
CDR3 protein: CASSRDRGLYEQYF
CDR3 DNA: TGTGCCAGCAGTCGGGACAGGGGATTATACGAGCAGTACTTC

V gene: TRBV2
clone size: NA
J gene: TRBJ2-1
D gene: NA
CDR3 protein: CASSGTYFDEQFF
CDR3 DNA: TGTGCCAGCTCCGGGACTTACTTTGATGAGCAGTTCTTC

V gene: TRBV5-4
clone size: NA
J gene: TRBJ1-6
D gene: NA
CDR3 protein: CASSLAPGSASPLHF
CDR3 DNA: TGTGCCAGCAGCTTGGCACCAGGGTCAGCGTCACCCCTCCACTTT

V gene: TRBV12-3/TRBV12-4
clone size: NA
J gene: TRBJ1-2
D gene: TRBD1
CDR3 protein: CASTKPGGNGYTF
CDR3 DNA: TGTGCCAGCACCAAACCAGGGGGCAATGGCTACACCTTC

V gene: TRBV5-1
clone size: NA
J gene: TRBJ1-2
D gene: TRBD1
CDR3 protein: CASSRSPPGQGDRGYTF
CDR3 DNA: TGCGCCAGCAGCCGATCACCGCCGGGACAGGGGGATCGGGGCTACACCTTC